This T cell receptor (beta chain) was captured by sequencing in a study of T cells after yellow fever vaccination. This CDR3 is 14 amino acids long. Deletions cut 10 bases from V and 2 bases from J, with 14 bases between. TCRdb passed the 5' RACE reads through MiXCR, listing each CDR3 protein once. The sample lists under 700,000 distinct CDR3 sequences, around a sixth occurring once. General study points: Of the clonotypes, a small share occurred in both CD4 and CD8 compartments. Secondary responses were weaker yet peaked faster, day 5 versus 15.

To note about this clonotype: Its cognate antigen is unknown.

The starting material was PBMCs, obtained 5 to 6 days after the first yellow fever vaccination. The origin of this receptor is a man aged 18 to 30 who received the YFV17D yellow fever vaccine. This chain links TRBV12-3 or TRBV12-4 with TRBJ2-2, with D possibly matching TRBD2 (5 bases). Written as DNA, the CDR3 is TGTGCCAACTCCGGACGGGGAAACACCGGGGAGCTGTTTTTT. Residues: CANSGRGNTGELFF.